This T cell receptor (beta chain) is from a study of blood T cell repertoires in COVID-19. Authors' data handling: Estimated nucleated cell counts came from reference gene primer amplification. Clones were read by immunoSEQ multiplex PCR, and TCRdb kept only the in-frame ones, dropping some. V, J and clone size reflect that table, while D and trimming were determined from the DNA. This table has approximately 150,000 clones, around 80% appearing once. CDR1 and CDR2 (germline): LNHNV, YYDKDF (reference sequence). The CDR3 extends over 13 amino acids. Trimming cost V 6 bases and J 8 bases; bases outside gene matches: 4.

The source of this sequence is a human donor with acute or convalescent COVID-19. The donor label of this sample is uncertain. This chain connects TRBV15 to TRBJ2-2; TRBD1 matches 9 bases. Sequencing was carried out using peripheral blood. The CDR3 nucleotides read TGTGCCACCAGGGACAGGGGCCTTGGGGAGCTGTTTTTT. Translation: CATRDRGLGELFF.